This is a list of T cell receptor beta chains from one sample in a study of blood T cell repertoires in COVID-19. Profiled with immunoSEQ multiplex PCR; TCRdb holds only in-frame clones, not every one. This table holds about 230,000 clones, over 65% found once. Material for sequencing was peripheral blood. Every receptor here comes from an older woman with active or convalescent COVID-19. Both conserved end residues are part of each CDR3. The D gene is left open where the match is weak. Rows may omit the clone size; those that give it use once, few, many or a size class.

cdr3_aa cdr3_nt j_call clone_size d_call v_call
CATSEGTSGWQETQYF TGTGCCACCAGTGAGGGGACTAGCGGTTGGCAAGAGACCCAGTACTTC TRBJ2-5 . TRBD2 TRBV24-1
CASSLAIGQGWHEQFF TGCGCCAGCAGCTTGGCCATAGGACAGGGGTGGCATGAGCAGTTCTTC TRBJ2-1 . TRBD1 TRBV5-1
CATTDREGPYEQYF TGTGCCACAACGGACAGGGAGGGTCCCTACGAGCAGTACTTC TRBJ2-7 . . TRBV2
CASSPPLRDSYQPQHF TGTGCCAGCAGCCCCCCACTCCGGGACAGCTATCAGCCCCAGCATTTT TRBJ1-5 . TRBD1 TRBV7-2
CASSYDSWGGTDTQYF TGTGCCAGCAGTTACGACAGCTGGGGTGGCACAGATACGCAGTATTTT TRBJ2-3 . . TRBV6-5
CASSNTASSYNEQFF TGCGCCAGCAGTAACACGGCTAGCTCCTACAATGAGCAGTTCTTC TRBJ2-1 . . TRBV5-1
CASSYAGPGNTIYF TGTGCCAGCAGCTACGCAGGTCCCGGAAACACCATATATTTT TRBJ1-3 once . TRBV7-2
CASSMTGGAMNTEAFF TGTGCCAGTAGTATGACAGGGGGCGCTATGAACACTGAAGCTTTCTTT TRBJ1-1 once TRBD1 TRBV19
CASSQDRSSNQPQHF TGTGCCAGCAGCCAAGATCGGAGCAGCAATCAGCCCCAGCATTTT TRBJ1-5 . . TRBV4-2
CASSLAGNSPLHF TGTGCCAGCAGCTTGGCAGGGAACTCACCCCTCCACTTT TRBJ1-6 . . TRBV5-6
CATSRDGRREAFF TGTGCCACCAGCAGAGATGGCAGGCGTGAAGCTTTCTTT TRBJ1-1 . . TRBV15
CASSLGLGTPARKAPGELFF TGTGCCAGCAGTTTGGGGCTCGGGACACCCGCAAGAAAGGCACCCGGGGAGCTGTTTTTT TRBJ2-2 once . TRBV28
CASSNRAGDTQYF TGTGCCAGTAGTAACAGGGCGGGAGATACGCAGTATTTT TRBJ2-3 . . TRBV19
CASSEMDRGRYEQYF TGTGCCAGCAGTGAAATGGACAGGGGAAGGTACGAGCAGTACTTC TRBJ2-7 . TRBD1 TRBV6-1
CASSRTIDSSGQPQHF TGTGCCAGCTCACGCACTATAGACAGTTCAGGGCAGCCCCAGCATTTT TRBJ1-5 . . TRBV18
CASSPGKDTGELFF TGTGCCAGCTCACCGGGCAAAGACACCGGGGAGCTGTTTTTT TRBJ2-2 once . TRBV18
CASSLQGYEQYF TGCGCCAGCAGCTTACAGGGCTACGAGCAGTACTTC TRBJ2-7 . . TRBV5-1
CASSLGSPGATF TGTGCCAGCAGCTTAGGCAGCCCGGGTGCCACCTTC TRBJ1-2 few . TRBV7-2
CASSGTIGAGGSSPLHF TGCGCCAGCAGTGGAACCATCGGGGCAGGGGGTAGTTCACCCCTCCACTTT TRBJ1-6 . TRBD1 TRBV10-2
CASSRRQDLSTDTQYF TGCGCCAGCAGCCGAAGACAGGACCTTAGCACAGATACGCAGTATTTT TRBJ2-3 . . TRBV5-1
CASSVGQGVWEQYF TGTGCCAGCAGCGTAGGACAGGGGGTATGGGAGCAGTACTTC TRBJ2-7 . TRBD1 TRBV9
CAWSPTGPETQYF TGTGCCTGGAGCCCGACAGGGCCGGAGACCCAGTACTTC TRBJ2-5 . TRBD1 TRBV30
CASSQATGGHGYTF TGTGCCAGCAGCCAAGCCACAGGGGGCCATGGCTACACCTTC TRBJ1-2 . TRBD1 TRBV4-2
CASSESGGPPYHEQYF TGTGCCAGCAGTGAAAGTGGCGGCCCCCCATACCACGAGCAGTACTTC TRBJ2-7 few . TRBV6-1
CAISETQQETQYF TGTGCCATCAGTGAGACACAGCAAGAGACCCAGTACTTC TRBJ2-5 . . TRBV10-3
CASSEYSLPNTGELFF TGTGCCAGCAGTGAATATAGCCTTCCGAACACCGGGGAGCTGTTTTTT TRBJ2-2 . . TRBV6-1
CASSLEGIPNSPLHF TGTGCCAGCAGCTTAGAGGGGATTCCGAATTCACCCCTCCACTTT TRBJ1-6 . . TRBV7-2
CASSLAGTGGDYGYTF TGTGCCAGCAGCTTAGCAGGGACAGGGGGTGACTATGGCTACACCTTC TRBJ1-2 . TRBD1 TRBV7-6
CASSLADRGYEQYF TGCGCCAGCAGCTTGGCGGACAGGGGGTACGAGCAGTACTTC TRBJ2-7 . TRBD1 TRBV5-1
CASNHRDRGRTLHF TGTGCCAGCAATCATCGGGACAGGGGACGCACCCTCCACTTT TRBJ1-6 . TRBD1 TRBV6-5
CASGAGYLETQYF TGTGCCAGCGGCGCAGGGTATTTGGAGACCCAGTACTTC TRBJ2-5 . . TRBV7-3
CASSSWTASNQPQHF TGTGCCAGCAGCTCCTGGACAGCTAGCAATCAGCCCCAGCATTTT TRBJ1-5 . . TRBV7-2
CASSAKDRGYNEQFF TGTGCCAGCAGCGCGAAGGACAGGGGGTACAATGAGCAGTTCTTC TRBJ2-1 . TRBD1 TRBV9
CASSQGYGTSLYEQYF TGTGCCAGCAGCCAAGGGTACGGGACATCCCTCTACGAGCAGTACTTC TRBJ2-7 few . TRBV14
CASTQGFLGLGGYTF TGTGCCAGTACCCAGGGATTTCTGGGGCTGGGTGGCTACACCTTC TRBJ1-2 . . TRBV19
CASSLGTSNTNEQFF TGTGCCAGCAGCTTGGGTACCTCCAACACCAATGAGCAGTTCTTC TRBJ2-1 . . TRBV5-8
CASSAGLAGVRETQYF TGTGCCAGCAGCGCAGGACTAGCGGGAGTGAGAGAGACCCAGTACTTC TRBJ2-5 . TRBD2 TRBV5-6
CASSQGGGDLKGRNEKLFF TGTGCCAGCAGCCAAGGGGGCGGGGACCTTAAGGGGCGGAATGAAAAACTGTTTTTT TRBJ1-4 . . TRBV21-1
CASSAGQAFPSGNTIYF TGTGCCAGCAGTGCGGGACAGGCGTTCCCTTCTGGAAACACCATATATTTT TRBJ1-3 . TRBD1 TRBV28
CAWTAGFTDTQYF TGTGCCTGGACGGCGGGGTTCACAGATACGCAGTATTTT TRBJ2-3 once . TRBV30
CASSESGENTEAFF TGTGCCAGCAGTGAATCAGGGGAGAACACTGAAGCTTTCTTT TRBJ1-1 . . TRBV25-1